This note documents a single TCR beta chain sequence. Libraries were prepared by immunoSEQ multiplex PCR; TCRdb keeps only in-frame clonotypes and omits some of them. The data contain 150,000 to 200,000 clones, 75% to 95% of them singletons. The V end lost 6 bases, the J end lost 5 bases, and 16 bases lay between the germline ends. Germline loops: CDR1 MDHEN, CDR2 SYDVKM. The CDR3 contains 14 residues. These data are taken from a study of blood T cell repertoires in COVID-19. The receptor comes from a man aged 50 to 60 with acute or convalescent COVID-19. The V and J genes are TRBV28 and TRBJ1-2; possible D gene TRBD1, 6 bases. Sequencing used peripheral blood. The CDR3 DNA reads TGTGCCAGCAGCCGGGACATGGGGGTTTATGGCTACACCTTC. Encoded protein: CASSRDMGVYGYTF.